Shown below are 4 T cell receptor beta chains from a single sample sequenced in a study of prognosis after radiotherapy for stage I lung cancer. Researchers used two-round multiplex PCR to amplify TCR beta CDR3 starting from genomic DNA. Amplification in first-round PCR relied on primers specific to each TRBV and TRBJ gene. MiXCR, run by TCRdb on the multiplex PCR reads, gives a single entry per CDR3 protein. Here the sample spans 45,000 to 60,000 distinct CDR3 sequences, less than 45% being singletons. Here the sequenced sample was PBMCs, taken before or after stereotactic body radiation therapy (not recorded which). These receptors were taken from a donor over 45 with non-small cell lung cancer.

This clonotype appeared many times. This rearrangement joins TRBV6-1 to TRBJ1-1; D is unresolved. The CDR3 has 14 residues. In germline, CDR1 is MNHNS, CDR2 SASEGT. Between the trimmed V and J ends, which lost 3 bases and 8 bases, there was a span of 16 bases. CDR3 DNA: TGTGCCAGCAGTGACTCAAGAGGCGCCACCGAAGCTTTCTTT. Its translation is CASSDSRGATEAFF.

On this clonotype: The junction and the germline gene differ at one end; a read error may be behind it. The chain carries TRBV5-1 and TRBJ2-6, with no clear D. The germline gives CDR1 SGHRS, CDR2 YFSETQ. The CDR3 covers 16 residues. The CDR3: CASSLWIVSGANVLTF. The CDR3 DNA sequence: TGTGCCAGCAGCTTATGGATAGTCTCTGGGGCCAACGTCCTGACTTTC.

As for this clonotype: A read error is possible here, since a much larger clone lies one base away. V usage is TRBV7-2 and J usage is TRBJ2-3; 10 positions match TRBD2. Germline V gene data show CDR1 as SGHTA and CDR2 as FQGNSA. V lost 5 bases to trimming and J lost 4 bases; unmatched junction nucleotides: 15. This CDR3 has 18 residues. The CDR3 coding sequence is TGTGCCAGCAGCCTGCAAGGTGCGTCTAGCGGGAGAGCAGATACGCAGTATTTT. This translates into CASSLQGASSGRADTQYF.

Ten or more counts support this clonotype. The chain carries TRBV4-3 and TRBJ2-5, with 7 bases fitting TRBD1. The V and J ends lost 3 bases and 1 base, in that order; junction bases with no gene match: 8. The germline V gene has CDR1 LGHNA and CDR2 YSLEER. The length of the CDR3 is 16 residues. CDR3: CASSQGTGTAQETQYF. As DNA, the CDR3 is TGCGCCAGCAGCCAGGGGACCGGGACAGCCCAAGAGACCCAGTACTTC.